A single sample is the source of the 16 T cell receptor beta chains below, sequenced in a study of vaccination effects on CD4 cells after COVID-19. Following culture for nine to ten days, CD4+ T cells were isolated. Two doses of either BNT162b2 or mRNA-1273 were given to each participant. These receptors lack a known antigen. Sequencing was performed with immunoSEQ multiplex PCR; in TCRdb, only in-frame clones are kept and a portion is missing. This table holds approximately 74,000 clones, over 65% found once. The input for sequencing was CD4+ T cells from PBMCs cultured without peptide, taken after COVID-19 vaccination. The receptors here all came from a human donor who received a COVID-19 vaccine.

CDR3 loop: CATSREGRGTEAFF. The CDR3 coding sequence is TGTGCCACCAGCAGAGAGGGCAGGGGAACTGAAGCTTTCTTT. V gene TRBV15 combines with J gene TRBJ1-1, with TRBD1 as a possible D gene (6 bases). Germline CDR1 is LNHNV and CDR2 is YYDKDF (reference sequence). The CDR3 totals 14 residues. The V and J ends lost 0 bases and 5 bases respectively, with 10 bases between them.

This clone has just a few counts. V and J are TRBV5-6 and TRBJ1-6, with D uncertain. The germline CDR1 and CDR2 sequences are SGHDT and YYEEEE. The V end lost 1 base, the J end lost 14 bases, and 13 bases lay between the germline ends. The CDR3 has 13 amino acids. The DNA of the CDR3 is TGTGCCAGCAGCTTGAGCCGGACCTCCGCCCTCCACTTT. Translated: CASSLSRTSALHF.

This rearrangement joins TRBV6-5 to TRBJ2-7; 7 bases map to TRBD2. Germline V lookup: CDR1 MNHEY, CDR2 SVGAGI. The CDR3 covers 15 residues. With V trimmed by 2 bases and J by 2 bases, 6 bases remained unmatched. The CDR3 nucleotides read TGTGCCAGCAGTTACGGTGGCGGGGGAACCTACGAGCAGTACGTC. Translating it yields CASSYGGGGTYEQYV.

This clone has a single count. This sequence joins TRBV6-2 or TRBV6-3 and TRBJ2-7; no reliable D call. This CDR3 is built from 11 residues. V lost 4 bases, J lost 3 bases, and 4 bases lay in between. Germline CDR1 is MNHEY and CDR2 is SVGEGT. CDR3 in DNA: TGTGCCAGCAGTTGTGTCTACGAGCAGTACGTC. As protein: CASSCVYEQYV.

The genes are TRBV7-9 and TRBJ2-1; 10 bases line up with TRBD1. Trimming took 5 bases from V and 5 from J; bases not matched to a gene: 9. Germline CDR1 and CDR2: SEHNR and FQNEAQ (reference sequence). The CDR3 contains 16 residues. The CDR3: CASSLPPGTGDNEQFF. The CDR3, as DNA: TGTGCCAGCAGCCTCCCTCCCGGGACAGGGGACAATGAGCAGTTCTTC. Full variable domain (remainder filled in from reference TRBV7-9 and TRBJ2-1): DTGVSQNPRHKITKRGQNVTFRCDPISEHNRLYWYRQTLGQGPEFLTYFQNEAQLEKSRLLSDRFSAERPKGSFSTLEIQRTEQGDSAMYLCASSLPPGTGDNEQFFGPGTRLTVL.

This chain joins TRBV5-1 and TRBJ2-2, with a possible D match to TRBD1 (5 bases). CDR3 length equals 16 residues. The ends were cut back, 4 bases at V and 0 bases at J, with 13 bases in the middle. The germline CDR1 and CDR2 sequences are SGHRS and YFSETQ. The CDR3 coding sequence is TGCGCCAGCAGCCTCGGACACGTCGCGAACACCGGGGAGCTGTTTTTT. Its translation: CASSLGHVANTGELFF.

V is TRBV20-1 and J is TRBJ1-5; D perhaps matches TRBD1 (5 bases). CDR3 length: 15 residues. Trimming cost V 3 bases and J 7 bases, with 19 bases left between them. The germline gives CDR1 DFQATT, CDR2 SNEGSKA (reference sequence). For the CDR3, the DNA is TGCAGTGCTAGTCGGTCGGGATCAGGGCAGCAGCCCCAGCATTTT. Protein product: CSASRSGSGQQPQHF.

The V call is TRBV2, the J call TRBJ1-1; TRBD1 matches at 11 bases. Germline-derived CDR1 and CDR2 are SNHLY and FYNNEI. Trimming cost V 7 bases and J 0 bases; bases outside gene matches: 7. The CDR3 has 16 amino acids. CDR3 nucleotides: TGTGCCAGCAAAGGGACAGGGGGTTCCCTGAACACTGAAGCTTTCTTT. It translates to CASKGTGGSLNTEAFF.

V is TRBV27 and J is TRBJ2-6; TRBD1 matches 7 bases. The J segment lost 3 bases and the V segment lost 6 bases, leaving 11 bases of the junction unmatched. The germline V gene has CDR1 MNHEY and CDR2 SMNVEV (reference sequence). The CDR3 spans 17 residues. The CDR3 DNA reads as TGTGCCAGCAGACCCAGAACAGGGGTAAATGGGGCCAACGTCCTGACTTTC. Protein sequence: CASRPRTGVNGANVLTF.

In this sample, this clone turned up a few times. J is TRBJ2-1 and V is TRBV7-2; TRBD2 is a possible D gene (7 bases). Germline V CDR1 and CDR2: SGHTA, FQGNSA. V was clipped by 5 bases and J by 4 bases, with 15 bases between them. This CDR3 has 15 amino acids. CDR3 residues: CASSGAGATYNEQFF. The CDR3 DNA reads TGTGCCAGCAGCGGCGCGGGGGCCACGTACAATGAGCAGTTCTTC.

The chain carries TRBV21-1 and TRBJ2-7; no check of the table's D call, TRBD1, against the DNA was made. TRBV21-1 is an annotated pseudogene. The CDR3 runs 12 residues. This chain's CDR3 is CASSKVTYEQYV. The CDR3 coding sequence is TGTGCCAGCAGCAAAGTCACCTACGAGCAGTACGTC.

The V call is TRBV4-1, the J call TRBJ2-5; 7 bases line up with TRBD2. Germline V gene sequence: CDR1 MGHRA, CDR2 YSYEKL. J gave up 3 bases and V 1 base, and 8 bases lay outside the gene matches. This CDR3 contains 16 residues. The CDR3 reads CASSQALRGIKETQYF. In DNA, the CDR3 is TGCGCCAGCAGCCAAGCTTTGCGGGGGATAAAAGAGACCCAGTACTTC.

This rearrangement joins TRBV5-4 to TRBJ1-1; D is unclear. Germline loops: CDR1 SGHNT, CDR2 YYREEE (reference sequence). Trimming left V 2 bases short and J 3 bases short, with 11 bases between. The CDR3 has 14 amino acids. CDR3 region: CASSFGLRDTEAFF. For the CDR3, the DNA is TGTGCCAGCAGCTTCGGACTTAGGGACACTGAAGCTTTCTTT.

V is TRBV6-5 and J is TRBJ2-7; 8 nucleotides align to TRBD1. The CDR3 consists of 15 residues. Looked up from germline, CDR1 is MNHEY and CDR2 is SVGAGI. V was pared by 7 bases and J by 0 bases, with 8 bases of the junction left unmatched. The CDR3 here is CASKNQGAVSYEQYV. In DNA, the CDR3 is TGTGCCAGCAAAAATCAGGGGGCGGTCTCCTACGAGCAGTACGTC.

This sequence joins TRBV18 and TRBJ1-4; 9 bases are shared with TRBD1. The CDR3 extends over 15 amino acids. Germline assignment: CDR1 KGHSH and CDR2 LQKENI. V dropped 3 bases and J dropped 10; count of bases not matched to a gene: 9. The CDR3 nucleotides are TGTGCCAGCTCACCCCCGGGACAGGGTCTAGGAAAACTGTTTTTT. Encoded protein: CASSPPGQGLGKLFF.

The rearrangement uses TRBV6-4 and TRBJ1-6; D remains ambiguous. Trimming stripped 6 bases from V and 7 bases from J, with 16 bases between. The CDR3 has 15 amino acids. Germline CDR1 MRHNA, CDR2 SNTAGT. The CDR3 region has the DNA TGTGCCAGCAGGGACCCTCGCCCCCCAAATTCACCCCTCCACTTT. Protein product: CASRDPRPPNSPLHF.